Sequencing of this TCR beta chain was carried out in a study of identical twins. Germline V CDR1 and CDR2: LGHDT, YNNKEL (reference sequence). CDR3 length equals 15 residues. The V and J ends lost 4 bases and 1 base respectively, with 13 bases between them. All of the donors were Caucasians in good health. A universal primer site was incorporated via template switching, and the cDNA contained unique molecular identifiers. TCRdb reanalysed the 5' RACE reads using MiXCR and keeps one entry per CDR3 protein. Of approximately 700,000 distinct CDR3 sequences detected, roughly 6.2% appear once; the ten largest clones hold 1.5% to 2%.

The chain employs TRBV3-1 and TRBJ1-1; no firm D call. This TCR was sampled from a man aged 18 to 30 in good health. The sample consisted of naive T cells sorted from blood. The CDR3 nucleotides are TGTGCCAGCAGCCGCATATCGACGGCGAACACTGAAGCTTTCTTT. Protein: CASSRISTANTEAFF. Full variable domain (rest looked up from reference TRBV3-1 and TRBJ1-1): DTAVSQTPKYLVTQMGNDKSIKCEQNLGHDTMYWYKQDSKKFLKIMFSYNNKELIINETVPNRFSPKSPDKAHLNLHINSLELGDSAVYFCASSRISTANTEAFFGQGTRLTVV.